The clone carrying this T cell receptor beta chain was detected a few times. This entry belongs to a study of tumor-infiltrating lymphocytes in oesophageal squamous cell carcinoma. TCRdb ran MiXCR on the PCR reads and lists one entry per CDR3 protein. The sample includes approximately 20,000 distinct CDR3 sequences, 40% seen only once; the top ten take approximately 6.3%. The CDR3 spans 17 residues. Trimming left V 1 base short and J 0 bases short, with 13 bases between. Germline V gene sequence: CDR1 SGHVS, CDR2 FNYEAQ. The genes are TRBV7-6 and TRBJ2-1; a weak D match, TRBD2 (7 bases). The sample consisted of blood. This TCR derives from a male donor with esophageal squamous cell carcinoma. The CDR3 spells CASSLGGGGHSYNEQFF. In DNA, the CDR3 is TGTGCCAGCAGCTTAGGGGGCGGGGGACACTCCTACAATGAGCAGTTCTTC.